The rows below give T cell receptor beta chains drawn from one sample of a study of vaccination effects on CD4 cells after COVID-19. The assay was immunoSEQ multiplex PCR, and TCRdb's table has in-frame clones only and misses some. This table has about 20,000 clones, around three quarters appearing once. No antigen has been identified for these receptors. This material consisted of CD4+ T cells from PBMCs cultured with HCoV-NL63 spike peptides, taken before COVID-19 vaccination. The receptors were gathered from a human donor who received a COVID-19 vaccine. Each CDR3 is given with its conserved first and last residue. D genes are given only for firm matches. Clone sizes are given selectively: once, few, many, or a class where the clone is expanded.

TRBJ2-7,TRBV19,13,NA,NA,CASSIDPGYEQYF,TGTGCCAGTAGTATAGATCCAGGCTACGAGCAGTACTTC
TRBJ1-1,TRBV7-9,17,TRBD1,NA,CASSLAGYRGRPTEAFF,TGTGCCAGCAGCTTAGCTGGTTACAGGGGGCGTCCGACTGAAGCTTTCTTT
TRBJ1-2,TRBV18,13,NA,few,CASSPGPYYGYTF,TGTGCCAGCTCACCCGGACCGTACTATGGCTACACCTTC
TRBJ1-1,TRBV6-5,11,NA,NA,CASSRNTEAFF,TGTGCCAGCAGTAGGAACACTGAAGCTTTCTTT
TRBJ1-5,TRBV2,13,NA,NA,CASNWVPNQPQHF,TGTGCCAGCAATTGGGTCCCCAATCAGCCCCAGCATTTT
TRBJ1-2,TRBV18,14,NA,NA,CASSDGSITYGYTF,TGTGCCAGCTCAGACGGAAGCATAACCTATGGCTACACCTTC
TRBJ2-1,TRBV5-5,17,TRBD2,few,CASSPLGRSGIRNEQFF,TGTGCCAGCAGCCCTCTCGGCAGGAGCGGGATTAGGAATGAGCAGTTCTTC
TRBJ1-1,TRBV3-1/TRBV3-2,14,NA,NA,CASSQATLSTEAFF,TGTGCCAGCAGCCAAGCCACCCTGAGCACTGAAGCTTTCTTT
TRBJ1-6,TRBV5-1,15,TRBD1,NA,CASSIGQGANSPLHF,TGCGCCAGCAGCATAGGACAGGGGGCCAATTCACCCCTCCACTTT
TRBJ2-7,TRBV7-4,18,TRBD2,NA,CASSLVVRVRRDYYEQYF,TGTGCCAGCAGCTTAGTGGTCAGGGTGAGGCGGGACTATTACGAGCAGTACTTC
TRBJ2-6,TRBV7-9,18,TRBD1,NA,CASSSPGQEEAGANVLTF,TGTGCCAGCAGCTCACCGGGACAGGAGGAAGCTGGGGCCAACGTCCTGACTTTC
TRBJ2-7,TRBV4-1,15,NA,NA,CASSEPGTRSYEQYF,TGCGCCAGCAGCGAACCAGGGACTCGTTCCTACGAGCAGTACTTC
TRBJ1-2,TRBV12-5,13,NA,NA,CASAPDTDYGYTF,TGTGCTAGTGCCCCGGACACAGACTATGGCTACACCTTC
TRBJ2-2,TRBV15,13,NA,NA,CATSRDGYGELFF,TGTGCCACCAGCAGAGACGGATACGGGGAGCTGTTTTTT
TRBJ1-6,TRBV20-1,16,TRBD1,NA,CSASQQAQGYNSPLHF,TGCAGTGCTAGTCAACAGGCACAGGGGTATAATTCACCCCTCCACTTT
TRBJ1-4,TRBV3-1/TRBV3-2,17,NA,NA,CASSQAMRGLTNEKLFF,TGTGCCAGCAGCCAAGCCATGAGGGGGTTAACTAATGAAAAACTGTTTTTT
TRBJ2-5,TRBV5-1,15,TRBD1,NA,CASSNGQGTGETQYF,TGCGCCAGCAGCAACGGACAGGGTACGGGCGAGACCCAGTACTTC
TRBJ1-6,TRBV4-2,17,TRBD1,once,CASSPRTGGEDNSPLHF,TGTGCCAGCAGCCCGCGGACAGGGGGCGAGGATAATTCACCCCTCCACTTT
TRBJ1-5,TRBV27,15,NA,NA,CASSRDKYSNQPQHF,TGTGCCAGCAGTCGGGACAAGTATAGCAATCAGCCCCAGCATTTT
TRBJ2-3,TRBV12-3/TRBV12-4,13,NA,NA,CASTYTRADTQYF,TGTGCCAGCACCTATACGAGGGCAGATACGCAGTATTTT